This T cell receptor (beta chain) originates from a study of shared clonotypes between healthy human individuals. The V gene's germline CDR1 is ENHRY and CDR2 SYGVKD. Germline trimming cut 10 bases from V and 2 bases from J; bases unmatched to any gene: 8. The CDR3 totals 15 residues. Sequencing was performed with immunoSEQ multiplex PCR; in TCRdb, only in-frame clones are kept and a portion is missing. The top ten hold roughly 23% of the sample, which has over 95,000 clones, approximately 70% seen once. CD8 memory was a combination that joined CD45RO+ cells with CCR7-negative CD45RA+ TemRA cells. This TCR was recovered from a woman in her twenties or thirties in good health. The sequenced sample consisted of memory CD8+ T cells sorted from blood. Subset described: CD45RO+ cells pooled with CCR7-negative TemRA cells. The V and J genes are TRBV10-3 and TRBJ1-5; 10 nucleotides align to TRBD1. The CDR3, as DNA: TGTGCCAGCAGGACAGGGGGAGAGGGCAATCAGCCCCAGCATTTT. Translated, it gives CASRTGGEGNQPQHF.